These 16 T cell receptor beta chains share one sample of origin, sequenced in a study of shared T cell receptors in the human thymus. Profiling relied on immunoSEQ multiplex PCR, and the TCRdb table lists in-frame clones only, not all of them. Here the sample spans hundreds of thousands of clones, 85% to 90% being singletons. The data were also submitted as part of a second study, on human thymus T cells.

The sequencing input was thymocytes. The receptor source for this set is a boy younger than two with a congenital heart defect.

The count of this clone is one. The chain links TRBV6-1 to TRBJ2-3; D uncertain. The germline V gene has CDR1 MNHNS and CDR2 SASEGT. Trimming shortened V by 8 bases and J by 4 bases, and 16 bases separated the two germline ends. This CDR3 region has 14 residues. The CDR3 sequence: CASEEDPPADTQYF. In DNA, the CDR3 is TGTGCCAGCGAGGAAGACCCCCCCGCAGATACGCAGTATTTT.

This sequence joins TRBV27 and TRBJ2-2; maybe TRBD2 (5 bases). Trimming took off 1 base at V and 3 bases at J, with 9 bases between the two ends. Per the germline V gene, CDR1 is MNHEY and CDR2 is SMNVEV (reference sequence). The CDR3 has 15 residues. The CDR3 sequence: CASSLFQEDTGELFF. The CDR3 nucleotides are TGTGCCAGCAGTTTATTTCAGGAGGACACCGGGGAGCTGTTTTTT.

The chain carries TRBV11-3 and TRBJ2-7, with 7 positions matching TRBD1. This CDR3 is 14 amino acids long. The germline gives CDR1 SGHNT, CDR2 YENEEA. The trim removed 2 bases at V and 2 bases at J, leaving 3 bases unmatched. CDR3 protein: CASSLIDRAYEQYF. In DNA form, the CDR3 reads TGTGCCAGCAGCTTAATCGACAGGGCCTACGAGCAGTACTTC.

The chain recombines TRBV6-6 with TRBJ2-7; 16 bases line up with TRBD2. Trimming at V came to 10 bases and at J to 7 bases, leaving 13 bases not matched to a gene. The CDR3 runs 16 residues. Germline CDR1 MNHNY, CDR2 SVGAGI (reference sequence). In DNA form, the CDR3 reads TGTGCCACCGGGACTAGCGGGAGGGCCGCCTTTAGGGAGCAGTACTTC. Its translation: CATGTSGRAAFREQYF.

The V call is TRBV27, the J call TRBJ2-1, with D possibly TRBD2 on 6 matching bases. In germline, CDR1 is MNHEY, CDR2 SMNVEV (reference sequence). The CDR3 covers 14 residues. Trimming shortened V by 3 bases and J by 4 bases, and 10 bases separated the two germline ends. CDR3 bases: TGTGCCAGCAGTTTCCGGCTAGCGTACAATGAGCAGTTCTTC. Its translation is CASSFRLAYNEQFF.

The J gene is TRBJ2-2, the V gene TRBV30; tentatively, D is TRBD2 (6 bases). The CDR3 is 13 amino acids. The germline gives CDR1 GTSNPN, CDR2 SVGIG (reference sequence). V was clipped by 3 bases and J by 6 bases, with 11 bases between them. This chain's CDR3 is CAWSHGGAGELFF. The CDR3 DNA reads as TGTGCCTGGAGCCACGGCGGGGCCGGGGAGCTGTTTTTT. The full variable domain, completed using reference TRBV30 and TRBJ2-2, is SQTIHQWPATLVQPVGSPLSLECTVEGTSNPNLYWYRQAAGRGLQLLFYSVGIGQISSEVPQNLSASRPQDRQFILSSKKLLLSDSGFYLCAWSHGGAGELFFGEGSRLTVL.

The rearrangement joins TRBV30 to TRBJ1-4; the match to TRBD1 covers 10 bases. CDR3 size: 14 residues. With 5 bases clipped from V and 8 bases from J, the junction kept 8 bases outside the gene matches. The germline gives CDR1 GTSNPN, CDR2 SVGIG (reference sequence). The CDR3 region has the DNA TGTGCCTGGTCCTCGGACAGGGGGGAGGAAAAACTGTTTTTT. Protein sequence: CAWSSDRGEEKLFF. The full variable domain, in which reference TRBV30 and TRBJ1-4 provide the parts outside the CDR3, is SQTIHQWPATLVQPVGSPLSLECTVEGTSNPNLYWYRQAAGRGLQLLFYSVGIGQISSEVPQNLSASRPQDRQFILSSKKLLLSDSGFYLCAWSSDRGEEKLFFGSGTQLSVL.

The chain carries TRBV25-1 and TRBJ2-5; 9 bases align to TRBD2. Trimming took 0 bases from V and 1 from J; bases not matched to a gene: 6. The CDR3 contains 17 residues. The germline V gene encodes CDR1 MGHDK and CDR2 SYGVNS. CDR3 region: CASSEYERGRAQETQYF. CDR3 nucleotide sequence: TGTGCCAGCAGTGAATACGAGCGCGGGAGGGCCCAAGAGACCCAGTACTTC. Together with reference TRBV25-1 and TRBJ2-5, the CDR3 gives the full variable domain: EADIYQTPRYLVIGTGKKITLECSQTMGHDKMYWYQQDPGMELHLIHYSYGVNSTEKGDLSSESTVSRIRTEHFPLTLESARPSHTSQYLCASSEYERGRAQETQYFGPGTRLLVL.

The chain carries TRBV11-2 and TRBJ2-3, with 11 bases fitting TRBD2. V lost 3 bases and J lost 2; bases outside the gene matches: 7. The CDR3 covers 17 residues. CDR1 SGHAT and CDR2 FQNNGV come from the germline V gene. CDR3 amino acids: CASSFSGLAENTDTQYF. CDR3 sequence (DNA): TGTGCCAGCAGCTTTTCGGGACTAGCGGAAAACACAGATACGCAGTATTTT.

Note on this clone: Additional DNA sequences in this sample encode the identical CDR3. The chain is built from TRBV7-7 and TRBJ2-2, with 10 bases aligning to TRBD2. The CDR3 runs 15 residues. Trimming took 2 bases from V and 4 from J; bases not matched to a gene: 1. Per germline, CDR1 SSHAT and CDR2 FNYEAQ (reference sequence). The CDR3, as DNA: TGTGCCAGCAGCTTAAGCGGGAGGGGCACCGGGGAGCTGTTTTTT. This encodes CASSLSGRGTGELFF.

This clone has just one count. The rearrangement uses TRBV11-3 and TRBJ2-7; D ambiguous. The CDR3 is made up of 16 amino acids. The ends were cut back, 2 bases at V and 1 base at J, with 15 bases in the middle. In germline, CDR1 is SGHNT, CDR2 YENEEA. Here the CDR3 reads CASSLNIGPTSYEQYF. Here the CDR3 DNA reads TGTGCCAGCAGCTTAAATATCGGTCCAACGTCCTACGAGCAGTACTTC.

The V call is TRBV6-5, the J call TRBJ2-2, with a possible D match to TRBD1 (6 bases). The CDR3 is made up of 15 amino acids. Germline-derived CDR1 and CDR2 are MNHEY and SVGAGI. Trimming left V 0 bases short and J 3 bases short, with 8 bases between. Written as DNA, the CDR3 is TGTGCCAGCAGTTACTCCTACAGGGACACCGGGGAGCTGTTTTTT. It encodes CASSYSYRDTGELFF.

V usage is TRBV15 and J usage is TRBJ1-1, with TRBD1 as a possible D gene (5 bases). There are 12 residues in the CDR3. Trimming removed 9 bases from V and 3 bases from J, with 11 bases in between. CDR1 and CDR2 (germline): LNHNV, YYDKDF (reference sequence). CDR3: CATDRNYTEAFF. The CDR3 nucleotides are TGTGCCACAGACAGAAACTACACTGAAGCTTTCTTT.

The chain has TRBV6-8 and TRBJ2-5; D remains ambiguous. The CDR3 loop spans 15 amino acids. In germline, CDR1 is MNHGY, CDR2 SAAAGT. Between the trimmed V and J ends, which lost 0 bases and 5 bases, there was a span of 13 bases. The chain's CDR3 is CASSYSAPSRETQYF. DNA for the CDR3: TGTGCCAGCAGTTACTCAGCCCCCTCCCGGGAGACCCAGTACTTC.

Here the CDR3 reads CASSLVSDQETQYF. The CDR3 DNA is TGTGCCAGCAGCTTGGTTTCGGACCAAGAGACCCAGTACTTC. The rearrangement joins TRBV5-4 to TRBJ2-5; no reliable D call. The CDR3 extends over 14 amino acids. The ends were cut back, 0 bases at V and 0 bases at J, with 6 bases in the middle. In germline, CDR1 is SGHNT, CDR2 YYREEE (reference sequence).

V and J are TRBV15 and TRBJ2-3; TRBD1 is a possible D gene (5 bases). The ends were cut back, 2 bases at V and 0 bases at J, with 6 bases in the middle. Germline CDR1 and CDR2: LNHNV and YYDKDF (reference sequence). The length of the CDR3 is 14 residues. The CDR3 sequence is CATSRHRSTDTQYF. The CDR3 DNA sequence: TGTGCCACCAGCAGACACAGGAGCACAGATACGCAGTATTTT.